This TCR beta chain was captured by sequencing in a study of blood T cell repertoires in COVID-19. Study background: Samples taken during acute and convalescent COVID-19 were collected in the United States, Italy and Spain. T cells, B-cell-depleted T cells, or PBMCs supplied cDNA or gDNA.

This CDR3 has 14 residues. Germline CDR1 and CDR2: SGHTA and FQGNSA. The germline V and J ends were trimmed by 2 bases and 0 bases, with 7 bases remaining between them. Authors' processing steps: Estimation of nucleated cell counts was performed using reference gene primer amplification. Only in-frame clones appear in the TCRdb table, and some are missing; sequencing was by immunoSEQ multiplex PCR. V and J calls and clone size are those listed in that table; D and trimming were worked out from the DNA. The data contain roughly 70,000 clones, 70% to 75% of them seen just once; the ten biggest clones take up over 20%.

Sequenced input: peripheral blood. The gene calls are TRBV7-2 and TRBJ1-2; possible D gene TRBD1, 5 bases. The source is a man aged 60 to 69 with acute or convalescent COVID-19. The CDR3 sequence is CASSLQGPNYGYTF. The CDR3, as DNA: TGTGCCAGCAGCTTACAGGGCCCTAACTATGGCTACACCTTC.